This T cell receptor (beta chain) was sequenced during a study of T cells after posttransplantation cyclophosphamide. Findings of the study overall: Tissue-infiltrating T cells from skin or gut overlapped little with blood T cells. Later blood repertoires were often dominated by clones from the donor CD8+ memory compartment. TRB clonality was highly associated with recipient CMV seropositivity and reactivation.

As to this clone: As yet, its antigen is unknown.

Sequencing used immunoSEQ multiplex PCR; TCRdb keeps in-frame clones, though not all of them. The sample has tens of thousands of clones; 70% to 90% are singletons. Germline CDR1 is MGHRA and CDR2 is YSYEKL. V gave up 3 bases and J gave up 8 bases; unmatched junction bases: 18. The CDR3 runs to 19 residues. Input material: PBMCs. J is TRBJ1-6 and V is TRBV4-1, with 8 bases identical to TRBD1. This receptor was taken from a young man with a blood cancer, CMV-positive, and with a related stem cell donor. The CDR3 coding sequence is TGCGCCAGCAGCCATCCGAAAACGGGTGGGGGACAGGAAGATTCACCCCTCCACTTT. Residues: CASSHPKTGGGQEDSPLHF.